This entry lists 28 T cell receptor beta chains sequenced from one sample in a study of beta chain features in type 1 diabetes (dated by TCRdb to between 2018 and 2020). Library method: the immunoSEQ multiplex PCR assay. The entire isolated RNA was reverse transcribed using the High Capacity cDNA Reverse Transcription Kit, and thus expressed TCRB transcripts were sequenced. Sourced from immuneACCESS, this table was stored by TCRdb with only in-frame sequences that have V and J called. A share of the clones is absent; for the studies checked, an unresolved V gene accounts for under half, and the remainder has no known explanation. In this sample the table shows about 150,000 clones, roughly 11% of which occur a single time. Approximately 2% of the sample comes from the top ten. Sequencing was performed on central memory CD4+ T cells from blood. The source of these receptors is a man between 18 and 29 years old in good health.

This clone was seen only a few times. The chain uses TRBV2 and TRBJ2-5, with no clear D. This CDR3 is built from 10 residues. V was pared by 8 bases and J by 3 bases, with 4 bases between. Germline V gene sequence: CDR1 SNHLY, CDR2 FYNNEI. CDR3 sequence: CASGEETQYF. Here the CDR3 DNA reads TGTGCCAGCGGGGAAGAGACCCAGTACTTC. The full variable domain, rest sourced from reference TRBV2 and TRBJ2-5, is EPEVTQTPSHQVTQMGQEVILRCVPISNHLYFYWYRQILGQKVEFLVSFYNNEISEKSEIFDDQFSVERPDGSNFTLKIRSTKLEDSAMYFCASGEETQYFGPGTRLLVL.

The rearrangement uses TRBV7-2 and TRBJ2-3; 7 nucleotides line up with TRBD2. After removal of 6 bases from V and 6 bases from J, the junction contained 15 bases not matched to a gene. Germline V CDR1 and CDR2: SGHTA, FQGNSA. The CDR3 is made up of 16 amino acids. CDR3 coding DNA: TGTGCCAGCAGGAGAACTAGCGAAAGGGTGAGCGATACGCAGTATTTT. Protein: CASRRTSERVSDTQYF.

This clone showed up just a few times. This chain uses TRBV5-1 with TRBJ2-7; the match to TRBD1 covers 7 bases. V lost 2 bases to trimming and J lost 13 bases; unmatched junction nucleotides: 6. Germline loops: CDR1 SGHRS, CDR2 YFSETQ. This CDR3 is built from 11 residues. CDR3 coding DNA: TGCGCCAGCAGCTTTGACAGGGACCTTTACTTC. Translation gives CASSFDRDLYF.

This clone was seen ten or more times. The chain combines TRBV5-1 with TRBJ2-5, with D tentatively TRBD1 (6 bases). V was trimmed by 4 bases and J by 1 base, leaving 11 bases between them. Germline CDR1 SGHRS, CDR2 YFSETQ. The CDR3 has 14 amino acids. CDR3 sequence: CASSIRQVQETQYF. In DNA form, the CDR3 reads TGCGCCAGCAGCATTCGACAGGTCCAAGAGACCCAGTACTTC.

The V call is TRBV28, the J call TRBJ2-7, with D possibly TRBD1 on 6 matching bases. Germline CDR1 MDHEN, CDR2 SYDVKM. The CDR3 loop spans 12 amino acids. The germline V and J ends were trimmed by 5 bases and 9 bases, with 14 bases remaining between them. The CDR3 loop reads CASSANREVQYF. The CDR3 DNA is TGTGCCAGCAGTGCCAACAGGGAAGTGCAGTACTTC.

This rearrangement joins TRBV9 to TRBJ1-1, with TRBD1 matching 12 bases. Germline V gives CDR1 SGDLS, CDR2 YYNGEE. CDR3 length: 17 amino acids. Trimming at V came to 4 bases and at J to 4 bases, leaving 11 bases not matched to a gene. DNA for the CDR3: TGTGCCAGCAGCACGGGGACAGGGGGCGAATTCATCACTGAAGCTTTCTTT. The encoded protein is CASSTGTGGEFITEAFF.

Details on this clone: A much larger clone differs from this one at a single base, so this may be a read error. Additional DNA sequences in this sample encode the identical CDR3. The chain is built from TRBV7-9 and TRBJ2-7; D gene ambiguous. Germline CDR1 reads SEHNR; CDR2 reads FQNEAQ (reference sequence). CDR3 size: 12 residues. V was pared by 5 bases and J by 1 base, with 6 bases between. CDR3 nucleotides: TGTGCCAGCAGCCCTTCTTCCTACGAGCAGTACTTC. Residues: CASSPSSYEQYF.

The chain is built from TRBV6-1 and TRBJ2-7; D might be TRBD1 (6 bases). Looked up from germline, CDR1 is MNHNS and CDR2 is SASEGT. The CDR3 sequence is 12 residues long. V lost 7 bases, J lost 6 bases, and 13 bases lay in between. The CDR3 here is CASTPTGSEQYF. In nucleotides, the CDR3 is TGTGCCAGCACCCCTACAGGGAGCGAGCAGTACTTC.

This rearrangement joins TRBV9 to TRBJ1-2; TRBD1 might be the D (6 bases). In germline, CDR1 is SGDLS, CDR2 YYNGEE. This CDR3 contains 12 residues. V lost 8 bases and J lost 6, with 14 bases in between. The CDR3 nucleotides read TGTGCCAGTACAAAACAGGGAGATGGCTACACCTTC. Translated, it gives CASTKQGDGYTF.

This clone was seen more than once but under ten times. Additional DNA sequences in this sample encode the identical CDR3. The rearrangement links TRBV6-5 to TRBJ1-5, with D hard to call. CDR3 length: 13 residues. Germline CDR1 MNHEY, CDR2 SVGAGI. V dropped 0 bases and J dropped 7 bases, with 7 bases sitting between them. CDR3 loop: CASSYSIRQPQHF. CDR3 DNA sequence: TGTGCCAGCAGTTACTCGATCCGGCAGCCCCAGCATTTT.

This clone was seen a handful of times. The gene calls are TRBV23-1 and TRBJ2-5; D gene ambiguous. TRBV23-1 is an open reading frame whose function is uncertain. V lost 4 bases and J 0 bases, leaving 12 bases between the germline ends. This CDR3 is 15 amino acids long. CDR3 coding DNA: TGCGCCAGCAGTCCTTTAGGCGAGGACCAAGAGACCCAGTACTTC. It specifies CASSPLGEDQETQYF.

The chain recombines TRBV4-2 with TRBJ2-3, with 9 bases that match TRBD2. The CDR3 spans 14 residues. Trimming removed 8 bases from V and 3 bases from J; junction bases left unmatched: 6. Germline loops: CDR1 LGHNA, CDR2 YNFKEQ. CDR3 protein: CASGPGLATDTQYF. The CDR3 DNA sequence: TGTGCCAGCGGACCGGGACTAGCAACAGATACGCAGTATTTT.

Concerning this clone itself: Other DNA sequences in this specimen translate into the identical CDR3. The rearrangement links TRBV7-9 to TRBJ2-3; the D is unclear. V was shortened by 4 bases and J by 0 bases, with 8 bases between the two germline ends. The CDR3 covers 14 residues. Per the germline V gene, CDR1 is SEHNR and CDR2 is FQNEAQ (reference sequence). Here the CDR3 reads CASSSGASTDTQYF. The CDR3 DNA sequence: TGTGCCAGCAGCTCTGGCGCTAGCACAGATACGCAGTATTTT.

V and J are TRBV15 and TRBJ2-5; a weak D match, TRBD2 (5 bases). V shed 0 bases and J shed 1 base, with 12 bases lying between them. Germline lookup yields CDR1 LNHNV and CDR2 YYDKDF (reference sequence). This CDR3 contains 16 residues. In DNA, the CDR3 is TGTGCCACCAGCAGAGATCCGGGGAGACCCCAAGAGACCCAGTACTTC. It codes for CATSRDPGRPQETQYF.

This clone was observed at least ten times. The J gene is TRBJ2-7, the V gene TRBV27; 8 bases map to TRBD1. Unmatched junction bases numbered 11, after V lost 6 bases and J lost 4 bases. The CDR3 consists of 15 residues. Germline V gene sequence: CDR1 MNHEY, CDR2 SMNVEV (reference sequence). Here the CDR3 DNA reads TGTGCCAGCAGCCGACCGGACAGGGTAGGGTACGAGCAGTACTTC. As protein: CASSRPDRVGYEQYF.

This chain joins TRBV4-1 and TRBJ2-7; 7 positions agree with TRBD2. The V segment lost 1 base and the J segment 3 bases; nucleotides outside the gene matches: 6. CDR1 is MGHRA and CDR2 is YSYEKL in the germline V gene. The CDR3 length is 15 residues. The CDR3 DNA sequence: TGCGCCAGCAGCCAAGGGCCGACTAGCAGCTACGAGCAGTACTTC. Its protein is CASSQGPTSSYEQYF.

This clone came up a few times. The chain is built from TRBV7-3 and TRBJ1-5; no clear D gene. The CDR3 is 13 amino acids. The V and J ends lost 3 bases and 5 bases respectively, with 8 bases between them. Germline V gene lookup returns CDR1 SGHTA and CDR2 FQGTGA. This CDR3 is CASSFSVYQPQHF. CDR3 nucleotide sequence: TGTGCCAGCAGCTTTTCAGTGTATCAGCCCCAGCATTTT.

CDR3 nucleotide sequence: TGCAGCGCCAGGAATGACGGGCTCTATGGCTACACCTTC. This gives the protein CSARNDGLYGYTF. The chain recombines TRBV29-1 with TRBJ1-2; D unresolved. This CDR3 is 13 amino acids long. V gave up 7 bases and J gave up 4 bases, with 16 bases separating them. CDR1 is SQVTM, CDR2 ANQGSEA, per germline.

In its sample, this clone was seen a few times. The sample holds other DNA sequences that translate to the same CDR3. The CDR3 spells CASRAEETQYF. The CDR3, as DNA: TGCGCCAGCAGAGCGGAAGAGACCCAGTACTTC. The V gene is TRBV5-1, the J gene TRBJ2-5, with D perhaps matching TRBD2 (5 bases). The V gene's germline CDR1 is SGHRS and CDR2 YFSETQ. V was cut by 5 bases and J by 3 bases, with 5 bases left in between. The CDR3 is 11 amino acids.

The rearrangement uses TRBV4-3 and TRBJ1-2, with TRBD1 matching over 11 bases. This CDR3 spans 16 amino acids. Looked up from germline, CDR1 is LGHNA and CDR2 is YSLEER. The V gene end was trimmed by 3 bases and the J gene end by 1 base; junction bases not matched to a gene: 4. CDR3 residues: CASSQGGQGVNYGYTF. The CDR3 DNA reads TGCGCCAGCAGCCAGGGGGGACAGGGGGTTAACTATGGCTACACCTTC.

This clone was seen a handful of times. The J gene is TRBJ2-5, the V gene TRBV7-3, with D perhaps matching TRBD2 (5 bases). From germline, CDR1 is SGHTA and CDR2 FQGTGA. V lost 5 bases, J lost 1 base, and 14 bases lay in between. The CDR3 is 15 amino acids. CDR3 sequence: CASSQNSGGQETQYF. The DNA of the CDR3 is TGTGCCAGCAGCCAGAATTCCGGAGGCCAAGAGACCCAGTACTTC.

This clone was found many times. This chain uses TRBV4-3 with TRBJ2-2; D is possibly TRBD1 (6 bases). In germline, CDR1 is LGHNA, CDR2 YSLEER. Trimming cost V 0 bases and J 5 bases, with 10 bases left between them. CDR3 length: 15 residues. The DNA of the CDR3 is TGCGCCAGCAGCCAAGAGTGGACAGCTACCGGGGAGCTGTTTTTT. Its translation: CASSQEWTATGELFF.

V usage is TRBV28 and J usage is TRBJ1-2; 7 bases match TRBD1. Losses at the gene ends were 6 bases for V and 2 bases for J; bases not matched to a gene: 6. The germline gives CDR1 MDHEN, CDR2 SYDVKM. This CDR3 region has 14 residues. The CDR3 DNA reads TGTGCCAGCAGAACGTCGACAGGGAACTATGGCTACACCTTC. Protein product: CASRTSTGNYGYTF.

The chain combines TRBV18 with TRBJ2-7, with D uncertain. Germline V gene lookup returns CDR1 KGHSH and CDR2 LQKENI. The CDR3 extends over 13 amino acids. The V end lost 1 base, the J end lost 3 bases, and 7 bases lay between the germline ends. The CDR3 DNA sequence: TGTGCCAGCTCACCACAGGCGGACTACGAGCAGTACTTC. It specifies CASSPQADYEQYF.

The CDR3 DNA reads as TGTGCCAGCAGGGCACTGGGGCACTATGGCTACACCTTC. Translated: CASRALGHYGYTF. This chain uses TRBV6-5 with TRBJ1-2; TRBD1 is a possible D gene (5 bases). The CDR3 totals 13 residues. Germline CDR1 is MNHEY and CDR2 is SVGAGI. Trimming left V 6 bases short and J 3 bases short, with 11 bases between.

This chain uses TRBV4-3 with TRBJ2-5; a weak D match, TRBD1 (7 bases). CDR1 is LGHNA, CDR2 YSLEER, per germline. There are 16 residues in the CDR3. V was pared by 0 bases and J by 4 bases, with 15 bases between. The CDR3: CASSQDLAGGRETQYF. In DNA form, the CDR3 reads TGCGCCAGCAGCCAAGATCTGGCAGGGGGGCGAGAGACCCAGTACTTC.

This clone appeared a few times. The V call is TRBV5-1, the J call TRBJ2-7, with D possibly TRBD2 on 6 matching bases. The length of the CDR3 is 15 residues. Trimming took 0 bases from V and 3 from J, leaving 13 bases between them. Germline lookup yields CDR1 SGHRS and CDR2 YFSETQ. The CDR3 loop is CASSLGWDSYYEQYF. DNA for the CDR3: TGCGCCAGCAGCTTGGGCTGGGACTCCTACTACGAGCAGTACTTC.

This clone appeared a few times. Different DNA sequences within this sample yield the same CDR3. This chain connects TRBV5-1 to TRBJ1-2; 8 bases are shared with TRBD1. This CDR3 spans 14 amino acids. CDR1 and CDR2 from the germline V gene are SGHRS and YFSETQ. Germline trimming cut 4 bases from V and 2 bases from J; bases unmatched to any gene: 4. CDR3 DNA sequence: TGCGCCAGCAGCCAAGGGACAGGCAACTATGGCTACACCTTC. Its protein is CASSQGTGNYGYTF.